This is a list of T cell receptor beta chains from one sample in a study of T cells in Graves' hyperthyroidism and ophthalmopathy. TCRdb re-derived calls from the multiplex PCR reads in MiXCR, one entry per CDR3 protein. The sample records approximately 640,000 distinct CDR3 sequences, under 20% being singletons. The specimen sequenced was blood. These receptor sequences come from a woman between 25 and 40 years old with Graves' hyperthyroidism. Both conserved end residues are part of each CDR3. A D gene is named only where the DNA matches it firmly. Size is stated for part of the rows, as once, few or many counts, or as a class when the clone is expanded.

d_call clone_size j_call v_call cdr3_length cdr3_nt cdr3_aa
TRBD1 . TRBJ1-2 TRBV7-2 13 TGTGCCAGCAGCAAACGGACAGGGCCCTTGATCACCTTC CASSKRTGPLITF
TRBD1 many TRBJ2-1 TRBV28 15 TGTGCCAGCAGTTTTGGACAGGGTTCCTACAATGAGCAGTTCTTC CASSFGQGSYNEQFF
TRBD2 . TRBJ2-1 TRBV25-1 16 TGTGCCAGCCAGACTAGCGGCACTTACTCCTACAATGAGCAGTTCTTC CASQTSGTYSYNEQFF
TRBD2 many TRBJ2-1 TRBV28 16 TGTGCCAGCAGCACTAGCGGGAGTGGGGTAGGGCATGAGCAGTTCTTC CASSTSGSGVGHEQFF
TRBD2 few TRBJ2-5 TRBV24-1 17 TGTGCCGTCATATGGTGTATTGGGGGACGGGGGGAAGAGACCCAGTACTTC CAVIWCIGGRGEETQYF
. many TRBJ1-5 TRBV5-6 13 TGTGCCAGCAGTAAAGGGAGCAATCAGCCCCAGCATTTT CASSKGSNQPQHF
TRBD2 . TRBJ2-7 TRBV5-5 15 TGTGCCAGCAGCCCTTGGGCGGGAGAAGGCTACGAGCAGTACTTC CASSPWAGEGYEQYF
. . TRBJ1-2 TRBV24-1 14 TGTGCCACCAGTGACAGCCTCTCTAACTATGGCTACACCTTC CATSDSLSNYGYTF
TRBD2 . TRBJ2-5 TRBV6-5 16 TGTGCCAGCAGTTACTGGACTAGCGGGATATTAGAGACCCAGTACTTC CASSYWTSGILETQYF
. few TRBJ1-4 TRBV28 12 TGTGCCAGCAGGCAGGGGTATGAAAAACTGTCTTTT CASRQGYEKLSF
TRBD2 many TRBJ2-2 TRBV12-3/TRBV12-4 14 TGTGCCAGCAGTTCTAGCGGGAACACCGGGGAGCTGTTTTTT CASSSSGNTGELFF